Here is one T cell receptor beta chain with its context. The data were produced by immunoSEQ multiplex PCR, yet TCRdb's version contains in-frame clones alone and is incomplete. The sample shows a few hundred thousand clones, 87% of them seen only once. This specimen comes from a study of blood T cell repertoires in COVID-19. The germline CDR1 and CDR2 sequences are SEHNR and FQNEAQ (reference sequence). The junction had 9 bases not matched to a gene; V was cut back by 2 bases and J by 1 base. The CDR3 extends over 17 amino acids. The sample consisted of peripheral blood. The chain links TRBV7-9 to TRBJ2-3, with TRBD1 matching over 7 bases. This sequence originates from a man aged 45 to 65 with active or convalescent COVID-19. CDR3 region: CASSLPKAGTGTDTQYF. In DNA form, the CDR3 reads TGTGCCAGCAGCTTACCCAAAGCAGGGACAGGCACAGATACGCAGTATTTT. The full variable domain, its missing parts supplied by reference TRBV7-9 and TRBJ2-3, is DTGVSQNPRHKITKRGQNVTFRCDPISEHNRLYWYRQTLGQGPEFLTYFQNEAQLEKSRLLSDRFSAERPKGSFSTLEIQRTEQGDSAMYLCASSLPKAGTGTDTQYFGPGTRLTVL.